This T cell receptor beta chain comes out of a study of Graves' ophthalmopathy and Graves' hyperthyroidism. Study-wide results and caveats: Ophthalmopathy progression predictions by the model showed 72.22% specificity and 70.59% sensitivity.

This clonotype was counted a few times. Its antigen is unidentified. Pregnancy or lactation, uncontrolled infections and other autoimmune diseases were grounds for excluding patients. The diagnostic workup employed clinical symptoms, serum thyroxine, TRAb, thyroid ultrasound and orbital computed tomography. Trimming pared 6 bases from V and 1 base from J, leaving 18 bases between. The CDR3 is 16 amino acids. Germline-derived CDR1 and CDR2 are LNHDA and SQIVND (reference sequence). For repertoire sequencing, the TCR beta CDR3 regions were amplified from RNA transcripts. The first-round RT-PCR employed HTBI primers together with the Qiagen OneStep RT-PCR kit. A multiplex PCR was then performed as the second round. TCRdb itself ran the multiplex PCR reads through MiXCR, one entry per CDR3 protein. The sample consists of approximately 410,000 distinct CDR3 sequences, approximately 15% of them appearing once.

Input material: peripheral blood. The clonotype originates from a woman between 18 and 30 years old with stable Graves' hyperthyroidism. The chain uses TRBV19 and TRBJ1-1; perhaps TRBD1 as D (5 bases). The CDR3 bases are TGTGCCAGTAGGGGTTTAGCCCTGGGGACGAACACTGAAGCTTTCTTT. Its translation: CASRGLALGTNTEAFF.